The clone carrying this TCR beta chain is a singleton in its sample. Its antigen is not known. The protocol was immunoSEQ multiplex PCR, while the TCRdb copy is restricted to in-frame clones and leaves out a portion. The profile covers some 2,500,000 clones, with 93% appearing a single time and 0.35% to 0.45% taken by the ten largest. CD45RA-negative memory and CD45RA+ naive subsets were split from the CD4+ cells. The data derive from a study of shared clonotypes between healthy human individuals. Overall study findings and caveats: Clonotype sharing among the donors was expected to vary with sequencing depth. Researchers found naive subsets generally carried larger estimated richness than memory subsets.

Germline V gives CDR1 SGHRS, CDR2 YFSETQ. This CDR3 spans 17 amino acids. Trimming took off 1 base at V and 2 bases at J, with 19 bases between the two ends. Sequenced material: naive CD4+ T cells from PBMCs. Regarding subset: CD45RA+ positively selected. The sequence came from a man aged 18 to 35 in good health. Some clones in this sample may be carry-over from other donors' samples. V gene TRBV5-1 combines with J gene TRBJ2-7; weak D call: TRBD1 (6 bases). This CDR3 reads CASSLSILGGAPYEQYF. The CDR3 DNA reads as TGCGCCAGCAGCTTGTCCATCCTTGGGGGCGCACCCTACGAGCAGTACTTC. The full variable domain, its missing parts supplied by reference TRBV5-1 and TRBJ2-7, is KAGVTQTPRYLIKTRGQQVTLSCSPISGHRSVSWYQQTPGQGLQFLFEYFSETQRNKGNFPGRFSGRQFSNSRSEMNVSTLELGDSALYLCASSLSILGGAPYEQYFGPGTRLTVT.